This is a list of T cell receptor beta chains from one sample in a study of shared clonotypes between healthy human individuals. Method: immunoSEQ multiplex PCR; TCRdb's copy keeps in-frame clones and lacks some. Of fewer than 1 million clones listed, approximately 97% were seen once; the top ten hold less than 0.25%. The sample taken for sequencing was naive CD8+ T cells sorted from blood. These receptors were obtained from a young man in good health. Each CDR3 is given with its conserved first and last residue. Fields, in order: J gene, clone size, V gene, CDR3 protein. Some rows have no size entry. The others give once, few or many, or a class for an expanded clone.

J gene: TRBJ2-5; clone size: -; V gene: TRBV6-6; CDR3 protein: CASSYSREPYQETQYF
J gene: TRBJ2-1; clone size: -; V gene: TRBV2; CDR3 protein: CASTGTLEFF
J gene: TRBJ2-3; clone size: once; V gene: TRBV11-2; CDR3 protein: CASSLLAGADTQYF
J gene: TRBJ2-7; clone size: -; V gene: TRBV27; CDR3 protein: CASSLGSLYEQYF
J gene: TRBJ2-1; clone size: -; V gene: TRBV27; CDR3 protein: CASSPRSRNEQFF
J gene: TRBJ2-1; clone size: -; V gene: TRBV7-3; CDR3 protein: CASSQREGLTPGYNEQFF
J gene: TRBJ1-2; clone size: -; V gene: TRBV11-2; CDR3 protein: CASSAGGNAANYPDYGYTF
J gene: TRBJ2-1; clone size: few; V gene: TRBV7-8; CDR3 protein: CASSLMLAGGYNEQFF
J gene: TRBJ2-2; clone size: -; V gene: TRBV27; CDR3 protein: CASSLAVSGELFF
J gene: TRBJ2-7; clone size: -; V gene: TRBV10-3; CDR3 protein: CAIRTGLGGYEQYF
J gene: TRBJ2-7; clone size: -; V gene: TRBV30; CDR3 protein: CAWSRTGTFYEQYF
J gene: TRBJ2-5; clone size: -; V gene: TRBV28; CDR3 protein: CASSSLRDGQETQYF
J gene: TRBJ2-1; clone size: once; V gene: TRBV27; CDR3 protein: CASSRSNEQFF
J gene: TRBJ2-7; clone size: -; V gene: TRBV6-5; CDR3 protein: CASTTGGLTYEQYF
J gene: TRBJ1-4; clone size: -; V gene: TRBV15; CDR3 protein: CATSPLRYNEKLFF
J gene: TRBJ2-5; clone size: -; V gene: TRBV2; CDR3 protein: CASIRDSQETQYF
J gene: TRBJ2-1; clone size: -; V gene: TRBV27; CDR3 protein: CASSTGTEAYNEQFF
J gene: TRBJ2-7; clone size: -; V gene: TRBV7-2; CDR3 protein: CASSLGESYEQYF
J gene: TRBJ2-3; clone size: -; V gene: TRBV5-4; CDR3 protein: CASSSRGRSLDTQYF